The T cell receptor beta chain under discussion was sequenced for a study of T-cell memory formation after mild COVID-19 (dated by TCRdb to the early 2020s). For context, the study as a whole: TCR sequence clusters from the two donors were found to be largely donor specific. In a couple of donors, T-cell clones that expanded and contracted after mild COVID-19 were tracked by sequencing TCRalpha and TCRbeta repertoires over time. Two young, previously healthy adult volunteers, one female and one male, were included in the cohort. Overall study outcomes, separate from this receptor: SARS-CoV-2 specificity of the second-wave clones peaking on day 37 was not confirmed. Some responding clones were found in pre-infection memory, which suggests that pre-existing cross-reactive memory T cells took part in the SARS-CoV-2 response. Clones that contracted from day 15 to 85 showed balanced CD4/CD8 phenotypes, whereas a second wave of clones that expanded from day 15 to 37 leaned towards CD4+. Contracting CD4+ clones turned up mainly in the CM and EM memory subsets, whereas EMRA was where CD8+ clones were enriched. Only a couple of mild cases were covered by the study, and larger cohorts that include severe cases with pre-infection samples were considered necessary.

After removal of 3 bases from V and 8 bases from J, the junction retains 6 bases not matched to a gene. Taken from cysteine to phenylalanine, the CDR3 has 14 residues. Only the CDR3 region is kept as DNA, spanning 42 bases read in frame from base 1. The germline V gene yields ENHRY for CDR1 and SYGVKD for CDR2. Concerning this clonotype itself: Its antigen remains unidentified. Base qualities are not provided; no much larger clone lies one nucleotide away.

PBMCs were isolated by Ficoll-Paque density gradient centrifugation. Sequenced using an Illumina NovaSeq 6000. TCRalpha and TCRbeta cDNA libraries were constructed by 5'RACE with constant-segment primers, with sample barcodes and unique molecular identifiers being introduced. RNA was extracted from every sample with Trizol reagent. Amplification of the libraries took two PCR steps, and the second step added a second sample barcode plus Illumina TruSeq adapters. Sequencing of the libraries was done on an Illumina NovaSeq, producing 2 x 150 bp paired-end reads. For the original study's pipeline: With migec v1.2.7, reads were demultiplexed and then collapsed into UMI-guided consensus sequences. Using mixcr v2.1.11, the UMI consensuses were aligned to TRA and TRB V and J templates and assembled into clonotypes. Expanded or contracted clonotypes were those called significant by both edgeR and NoisET, with noise models trained on biological replicates. For edgeR calls, a false discovery rate-adjusted p below 0.01 and a log2 fold-change threshold of 1 were applied. As an exploratory analysis of dynamics, max-normalized trajectories of the 1000 most abundant clonotypes were examined with PCA combined with hierarchical clustering. The CD4 or CD8 phenotype of responding clones was assigned using the separately sequenced CD4+ and CD8+ repertoires. TCRdb reran the public reads through fastp at Q25 and MiXCR, keeping productive beta chains. Every distinct CDR3 protein forms one entry, paired with its most common genes and DNA. The V and J calls reflect TCRdb's pipeline rather than the authors' work. The sample table shows about 160,000 distinct CDR3 sequences, and 25% to 40% are seen once. Of the sample, about 11% is held by the ten largest clones.

This receptor was obtained from an adult woman who had mild COVID-19 (a few samples of this study predate the infection). The sample titles of this study are shuffled in the database, so cell type and time point are left out; the donor was told from shared clones. The rearranged chain carries TRBV10-3 and TRBJ1-4, and 7 junction bases match TRBD1. Source material: PBMCs or a T cell subset sorted from them (not recorded which). In nucleotides, the sequence is TGTGCCATCAGTGACGGGGGACAGCTAGAAAAACTGTTTTTT. It encodes CAISDGGQLEKLFF.